Listed here is a single T cell receptor beta chain. Its antigen is unknown. CDR3 size: 12 residues. The data derive from a study of blood T cells in healthy people across ages. Study findings and constraints: Naive T cell percentage and TCR beta diversity correlated strongly.

Alongside a J-beta primer mix, a sample-barcoded 5' primer served in a second PCR lasting 7 to 11 cycles. The template-switch adaptor, which had 12 random nucleotides, put a tag on each cDNA molecule. TCRdb fed the 5' RACE reads into MiXCR, producing one record per CDR3 protein. Altogether some 1.1 million distinct CDR3 sequences are present, 35% to 40% being singletons, with the ten largest covering roughly 13%. No fewer than 5.5 micrograms of total RNA were isolated from every sample. The chain combines TRBV21-1 with TRBJ2-5. TRBV21-1 is a known pseudogene. The sequenced sample was blood. The origin of this receptor is a man aged 18-30 years in good health. CDR3 region: CTSSKGDETQYF. The CDR3 region has the DNA TGTACCAGCAGCAAAGGGGATGAGACCCAGTACTTC.